This T cell receptor (beta chain) was obtained from a study of blood T cell repertoires in COVID-19. Overall study: Acute and convalescent COVID-19 specimens originated in the United States, Italy and Spain. The cDNA or gDNA used as material had been derived from T cells, B-cell-depleted T cells, or PBMCs.

Trimming removed 3 bases at V and 14 bases at J, with 17 bases between. The CDR3 extends over 13 amino acids. The germline V gene has CDR1 KGHDR and CDR2 SFDVKD. In the original processing: Estimates of nucleated cell counts were drawn from the amplification of reference gene primers. The repertoire was sequenced with immunoSEQ multiplex PCR; TCRdb's copy has only in-frame clones and lacks some. D and trimming come from the DNA, and the V and J calls and clone size come from that table. The data show hundreds of thousands of clones, with about 80% seen just once and about 10% held by the top ten. The V gene is TRBV24-1, the J gene TRBJ2-3; the D gene is possibly TRBD2 (6 bases). What was sequenced was peripheral blood. The TCR was taken from a man older than 75 with acute or convalescent COVID-19. CDR3 DNA sequence: TGTGCCACCAGTGATCCCCCGGGGGATTTTATGTATTTT. Residues: CATSDPPGDFMYF.